The clone carrying this T cell receptor beta chain was counted ten times or more. Using RNA transcripts, the TCR beta CDR3 regions were amplified. A first-round RT-PCR used HTBI primers, followed by a second-round multiplex PCR. TCRdb re-called the multiplex PCR reads through MiXCR, storing one row per CDR3 protein. The top ten hold 9.8% of the sample, which has about 480,000 distinct CDR3 sequences, around 15% seen once. This record comes from a study of Graves' ophthalmopathy and Graves' hyperthyroidism. Sequencing was done on a sample of blood. This TCR was recovered from a young woman with Graves' ophthalmopathy.

The CDR3 region has the DNA TGTGCCAGCAGCTTCTACGGGAACCTAATGAACACTGAAGCTTTCTTT. It encodes CASSFYGNLMNTEAFF. This chain links TRBV7-2 with TRBJ1-1; D call uncertain. V was trimmed by 3 bases and J by 0 bases, leaving 14 bases between them. Germline V gives CDR1 SGHTA, CDR2 FQGNSA. CDR3 length: 16 amino acids. Variable domain in full (rest from reference TRBV7-2 and TRBJ1-1): GAGVSQSPSNKVTEKGKDVELRCDPISGHTALYWYRQSLGQGLEFLIYFQGNSAPDKSGLPSDRFSAERTGGSVSTLTIQRTQQEDSAVYLCASSFYGNLMNTEAFFGQGTRLTVV.